Below, 23 T cell receptor beta chains from the same sample are listed, as sequenced in a study of T-cell memory formation after mild COVID-19. TCRdb re-called the 5' RACE reads with MiXCR, one entry per CDR3 protein. The sample records 470,000 or so distinct CDR3 sequences, about 20% being singletons. Sequences were obtained from PBMCs or a T cell subset sorted from them (not recorded which). Receptor source: an adult woman who had mild COVID-19 (a few samples of this study predate the infection). Cell type and time point are not known.

The chain employs TRBV19 and TRBJ1-2; no reliable D call. The V end lost 3 bases, the J end lost 4 bases, and 6 bases lay between the germline ends. Looked up from germline, CDR1 is LNHDA and CDR2 is SQIVND (reference sequence). This CDR3 is built from 12 residues. For the CDR3, the DNA is TGTGCCAGTAGTATGAGGCGCTATGGCTACACCTTC. Translating gives CASSMRRYGYTF.

The V gene is TRBV12-3 or TRBV12-4, the J gene TRBJ2-5; D is perhaps TRBD2 (6 bases). V lost 11 bases to trimming and J lost 5 bases, with 12 bases between them. The CDR3 is 11 residues long. In nucleotides, the CDR3 is TGTGCCGTAGGGGAGGACGAGACCCAGTACTTC. Residues: CAVGEDETQYF.

At least ten counts were recorded for this clonotype. The chain employs TRBV7-2 and TRBJ2-1; D tentatively fits TRBD1 or TRBD2 (6 bases each). The length of the CDR3 is 13 residues. CDR1 is SGHTA, CDR2 FQGNSA, per germline. The V end was cut by 5 bases, the J end by 6 bases, with 11 bases between. CDR3 amino acids: CASSIRGANEQFF. For the CDR3, the DNA is TGTGCCAGCAGCATAAGGGGGGCCAATGAGCAGTTCTTC.

The gene calls are TRBV12-3 or TRBV12-4 and TRBJ1-1, with TRBD1 matching over 7 bases. J was trimmed by 5 bases and V by 4 bases; bases with no gene match: 7. The CDR3 contains 14 residues. In nucleotides, the CDR3 is TGTGCCAGCAGTTACAGGGGCGCGAAGACTGAAGCTTTCTTT. Encoded protein: CASSYRGAKTEAFF.

The chain recombines TRBV20-1 with TRBJ2-3; TRBD1 aligns across 9 bases. The trim removed 6 bases at V and 6 bases at J, leaving 7 bases unmatched. The CDR3 is 13 residues long. Germline assignment: CDR1 DFQATT and CDR2 SNEGSKA (reference sequence). CDR3 protein: CSARTGAADTQYF. The CDR3 DNA reads as TGCAGTGCGCGGACAGGGGCAGCGGATACGCAGTATTTT.

This clonotype has a handful of counts. The chain has TRBV7-9 and TRBJ2-7; D is unclear. V lost 2 bases, J lost 4 bases, and 12 bases lay in between. The CDR3 has 14 residues. Germline V CDR1 and CDR2: SEHNR, FQNEAQ (reference sequence). CDR3 protein: CASSLTVFPYEQYF. CDR3 bases: TGTGCCAGCAGCTTAACAGTCTTTCCTTACGAGCAGTACTTC.

This rearrangement joins TRBV27 to TRBJ2-3; TRBD2 agrees at 12 bases. The V and J ends lost 7 bases and 13 bases, in that order; junction bases with no gene match: 18. The CDR3 consists of 16 residues. Germline CDR1 and CDR2: MNHEY and SMNVEV (reference sequence). The CDR3 nucleotides read TGTGCCAGCATGGAACTAGCGGGGGGAATTCACAGCAGGGAGTATTTT. This sequence encodes CASMELAGGIHSREYF.

This clonotype was counted a few times. J is TRBJ1-1 and V is TRBV30; 7 nucleotides match TRBD1. Germline V gene sequence: CDR1 GTSNPN, CDR2 SVGIG (reference sequence). Trimming removed 3 bases from V and 0 bases from J; junction bases left unmatched: 1. This CDR3 spans 13 amino acids. The DNA of the CDR3 is TGTGCCTGGAGGGGACAGATGAACACTGAAGCTTTCTTT. Translated: CAWRGQMNTEAFF. Filled out from reference TRBV30 and TRBJ1-1, the complete variable domain reads SQTIHQWPATLVQPVGSPLSLECTVEGTSNPNLYWYRQAAGRGLQLLFYSVGIGQISSEVPQNLSASRPQDRQFILSSKKLLLSDSGFYLCAWRGQMNTEAFFGQGTRLTVV.

This clonotype was seen only a few times. V is TRBV7-3 and J is TRBJ1-6, with D unclear. Trimming left V 2 bases short and J 8 bases short, with 7 bases between. CDR1 is SGHTA and CDR2 is FQGTGA in the germline V gene. The CDR3 length is 13 residues. The CDR3 loop is CASSLLADSPLHF. The CDR3 region has the DNA TGTGCCAGCAGCTTATTGGCCGATTCACCCCTCCACTTT. The full variable domain, rest sourced from reference TRBV7-3 and TRBJ1-6, is GAGVSQTPSNKVTEKGKYVELRCDPISGHTALYWYRQSLGQGPEFLIYFQGTGAADDSGLPNDRFFAVRPEGSVSTLKIQRTERGDSAVYLCASSLLADSPLHFGNGTRLTVT.

This clonotype was detected only a few times. The chain carries TRBV20-1 and TRBJ2-7, with D maybe TRBD2 (6 bases). The CDR3 length is 15 residues. Trimming cost V 1 base and J 0 bases, with 13 bases left between them. Germline CDR1 reads DFQATT; CDR2 reads SNEGSKA (reference sequence). Here the CDR3 DNA reads TGCAGTGCTAGAGGGGCTAGCGCCGACTCCTACGAGCAGTACTTC. The encoded protein is CSARGASADSYEQYF.

The chain combines TRBV24-1 with TRBJ2-1, with TRBD1 matching 7 bases. CDR3 size: 15 residues. CDR1 and CDR2 from the germline V gene are KGHDR and SFDVKD. Trimming cost V 4 bases and J 5 bases; bases outside gene matches: 7. The CDR3 region is CATSDSGTVDNEQFF. CDR3 nucleotide sequence: TGTGCCACCAGTGACTCCGGGACAGTCGACAATGAGCAGTTCTTC.

The chain has TRBV29-1 and TRBJ1-1, with D perhaps matching TRBD1 (6 bases). The V end was cut by 5 bases, the J end by 8 bases, with 24 bases between. Germline V CDR1 and CDR2: SQVTM, ANQGSEA. The CDR3 covers 15 residues. The CDR3 spells CSVHPRGQGRHEAFF. CDR3 nucleotide sequence: TGCAGCGTTCACCCCCGAGGCCAGGGGAGGCACGAAGCTTTCTTT.

This clonotype has a count of ten or more. This chain uses TRBV12-3 or TRBV12-4 with TRBJ1-1; maybe TRBD1 (5 bases). Trimming shortened V by 6 bases and J by 11 bases, and 19 bases separated the two germline ends. The CDR3 is 13 amino acids. As DNA, the CDR3 is TGTGCCAGCAGCCCGGGACCACCGGCTGGGGCTTTCTTT. The encoded protein is CASSPGPPAGAFF.

J is TRBJ2-1 and V is TRBV9; 14 positions agree with TRBD2. This CDR3 comprises 19 residues. V gave up 2 bases and J gave up 6 bases; unmatched junction bases: 13. Germline loops: CDR1 SGDLS, CDR2 YYNGEE. CDR3 in amino acids: CASSVSTGTSGGGGNEQFF. The CDR3 DNA follows: TGTGCCAGCAGCGTGTCTACCGGGACTAGCGGGGGAGGTGGCAATGAGCAGTTCTTC. Full variable domain (missing parts from reference TRBV9 and TRBJ2-1): DSGVTQTPKHLITATGQRVTLRCSPRSGDLSVYWYQQSLDQGLQFLIQYYNGEERAKGNILERFSAQQFPDLHSELNLSSLELGDSALYFCASSVSTGTSGGGGNEQFFGPGTRLTVL.

This clonotype was seen only a few times. This chain links TRBV6-5 with TRBJ2-7, with D uncertain. Trimming took 2 bases from V and 8 from J, leaving 7 bases between them. CDR3 length: 11 amino acids. Per germline, CDR1 MNHEY and CDR2 SVGAGI. CDR3 DNA: TGTGCCAGCAGTTACCGACATAAGCAGTACTTC. Protein sequence: CASSYRHKQYF.

CDR3 in amino acids: CASSWGLAGPPYEQYF. In DNA, the CDR3 is TGTGCCAGCAGCTGGGGACTAGCGGGCCCACCCTACGAGCAGTACTTC. This chain joins TRBV5-5 and TRBJ2-7; TRBD2 agrees at 12 bases. Germline CDR1 SGHKS, CDR2 YYEKEE (reference sequence). The CDR3 is 16 residues long. Trimming at V came to 3 bases and at J to 2 bases, leaving 6 bases not matched to a gene.

This clonotype has ten or more counts. The conserved final phenylalanine or tryptophan is absent from the CDR3, which likely points to a read error. No DNA is shown, since the ends of the CDR3 on it are uncertain; the CDR3 is the one TCRdb lists. The chain couples TRBV6-2 or TRBV6-3 to TRBJ2-1; the table assigns TRBD2, which was not confirmed against the DNA. Germline V gene sequence: CDR1 MNHEY, CDR2 SVGEGT. Ends included, the CDR3 has 12 residues. This CDR3 is CASRGSGESSCL.

V and J are TRBV11-2 and TRBJ1-1; 9 positions match TRBD1. CDR1 is SGHAT, CDR2 FQNNGV, per germline. The CDR3 sequence is 15 residues long. J gave up 1 base and V 7 bases, and 7 bases lay outside the gene matches. The CDR3 DNA follows: TGTGCCAGCAAAGGGAACAGGGGGCCGAACACTGAAGCTTTCTTT. Residues: CASKGNRGPNTEAFF.

This clonotype occurred a few times. The chain has TRBV4-2 and TRBJ2-3; 10 bases map to TRBD2. J was trimmed by 4 bases and V by 4 bases; bases with no gene match: 11. Germline V gene lookup returns CDR1 LGHNA and CDR2 YNFKEQ. The CDR3 length is 17 residues. The CDR3 DNA sequence: TGTGCCAGCAGCCGCGGTATAGCGGGGGGTGTAGCAGATACGCAGTATTTT. This codes for CASSRGIAGGVADTQYF.

CDR3 residues: CASSPRGNEKLFF. CDR3 nucleotides: TGTGCCAGCAGCCCTCGGGGGAATGAAAAACTGTTTTTT. The chain couples TRBV7-2 to TRBJ1-4; maybe TRBD1 (5 bases). Germline loops: CDR1 SGHTA, CDR2 FQGNSA. The length of the CDR3 is 13 residues. Trimming stripped 5 bases from V and 5 bases from J, with 9 bases between.

This clonotype appeared many times. V is TRBV10-3 and J is TRBJ2-7; 9 bases fit TRBD2. The V segment lost 4 bases and the J segment 3 bases; nucleotides outside the gene matches: 7. Germline V lookup: CDR1 ENHRY, CDR2 SYGVKD. The CDR3 length is 15 residues. CDR3 in DNA: TGTGCCATCAGTGGGACTAGCGCACAAATCTACGAGCAGTACTTC. Amino acid sequence: CAISGTSAQIYEQYF.

The chain links TRBV20-1 to TRBJ2-1; no reliable D call. V lost 6 bases, J lost 9 bases, and 15 bases lay in between. The CDR3 runs to 12 residues. Germline V gene data show CDR1 as DFQATT and CDR2 as SNEGSKA (reference sequence). DNA for the CDR3: TGCAGTGCAACGGGTGACTCCCTTGAGCAGTTCTTC. This encodes CSATGDSLEQFF.

There are a few counts of this clonotype. The chain recombines TRBV18 with TRBJ2-1; 8 positions agree with TRBD2. There are 18 residues in the CDR3. Germline V gene data show CDR1 as KGHSH and CDR2 as LQKENI. With 2 bases clipped from V and 8 bases from J, the junction kept 17 bases outside the gene matches. The DNA of the CDR3 is TGTGCCAGCTCACCAAGGAGCGCTTTAGCGGGAATAGCCGATGAGCAGTTCTTC. It translates to CASSPRSALAGIADEQFF.